One sample yielded the 29 T cell receptor beta chains listed below, sequenced in a study of shared clonotypes between healthy human individuals. The data were produced by immunoSEQ multiplex PCR, yet TCRdb's version contains in-frame clones alone and is incomplete. The table has roughly 2.5 million clones, approximately 94% seen once. The specimen sequenced was naive CD4+ T cells sorted from blood. Subset noted: CD45RA+ positively selected. The receptors come from a man between 18 and 35 years old in good health.

The chain is built from TRBV5-4 and TRBJ1-6; D remains ambiguous. This CDR3 spans 14 amino acids. Germline loops: CDR1 SGHNT, CDR2 YYREEE (reference sequence). Trimming shortened V by 0 bases and J by 14 bases, and 15 bases separated the two germline ends. The DNA for the CDR3 is TGTGCCAGCAGCTTGGATACAATTCGAGGGTCCCTCCACTTT. This translates into CASSLDTIRGSLHF.

This chain uses TRBV5-1 with TRBJ2-5; 7 nucleotides line up with TRBD1. The CDR3 has 15 residues. Germline V gene lookup returns CDR1 SGHRS and CDR2 YFSETQ. Germline trimming cut 9 bases from V and 0 bases from J; bases unmatched to any gene: 11. CDR3 DNA: TGCGCCACTACCAGAGGGGACAGCAACCAAGAGACCCAGTACTTC. Translating it yields CATTRGDSNQETQYF. Supplemented by reference TRBV5-1 and TRBJ2-5, the full variable domain reads KAGVTQTPRYLIKTRGQQVTLSCSPISGHRSVSWYQQTPGQGLQFLFEYFSETQRNKGNFPGRFSGRQFSNSRSEMNVSTLELGDSALYLCATTRGDSNQETQYFGPGTRLLVL.

This chain links TRBV10-1 with TRBJ1-2; weak D call: TRBD1 (6 bases). The CDR3 consists of 16 residues. Deletions cut 10 bases from V and 3 bases from J, with 24 bases between. CDR1 and CDR2 (germline): WNHNN, SYGVQD (reference sequence). In nucleotides, the CDR3 is TGCGCCACCTCTCCTAACTTTACAGGGAAGGACTATGGCTACACCTTC. Translated: CATSPNFTGKDYGYTF.

V gene TRBV6-7 combines with J gene TRBJ2-4; perhaps TRBD2 as D (7 bases). TRBV6-7 is filed as an ORF, its function uncertain. CDR3 size: 11 residues. CDR3 residues: CAGRGKNIQYF. CDR3 sequence (DNA): TGTGCTGGGAGGGGGAAAAACATTCAGTACTTC.

This chain links TRBV2 with TRBJ2-3, with TRBD2 identical over 11 bases. In germline, CDR1 is SNHLY, CDR2 FYNNEI. The CDR3 has 17 residues. V was pared by 7 bases and J by 3 bases, with 12 bases of the junction left unmatched. CDR3 DNA: TGTGCCAGCACCCCACTCGGACTAGCGGGTGAGACAGATACGCAGTATTTT. This gives the protein CASTPLGLAGETDTQYF.

The CDR3 region is CASSLWTDNEQYF. CDR3 nucleotide sequence: TGTGCCAGCAGCTTATGGACAGACAACGAGCAGTACTTC. The chain links TRBV13 to TRBJ2-7, with D tentatively TRBD1 (6 bases). CDR1 and CDR2 (germline): PRHDT, FYEKMQ (reference sequence). This CDR3 region has 13 residues. The V gene lost 2 bases and the J gene lost 5 bases, with 10 bases spanning the gap.

This sequence joins TRBV19 and TRBJ2-3, with D possibly TRBD2 on 6 matching bases. Trimming shortened V by 1 base and J by 6 bases, and 14 bases separated the two germline ends. CDR3 size: 15 residues. Germline values: CDR1 LNHDA, CDR2 SQIVND (reference sequence). CDR3 region: CASSIAGSDGDTQYF. CDR3 bases: TGTGCCAGTAGTATAGCCGGGAGCGACGGGGATACGCAGTATTTT.

The gene calls are TRBV6-5 and TRBJ2-7, with TRBD1 matching 8 bases. Germline assignment: CDR1 MNHEY and CDR2 SVGAGI. The CDR3 covers 12 residues. The V segment lost 6 bases and the J segment 6 bases; nucleotides outside the gene matches: 4. DNA for the CDR3: TGTGCCAGCAGCCGACAGGGGCTCGAGCAGTACTTC. Translated: CASSRQGLEQYF.

The rearrangement links TRBV12-5 to TRBJ2-3; 9 bases agree with TRBD2. CDR1 is LGHNT and CDR2 is FRNRAP in the germline V gene. Trimming removed 7 bases from V and 6 bases from J; junction bases left unmatched: 8. This CDR3 is 14 amino acids long. For the CDR3, the DNA is TGTGCTAGTGCTCGAGCGGGGGGAACTGATACGCAGTATTTT. Translated, it gives CASARAGGTDTQYF.

The chain couples TRBV19 to TRBJ1-5, with unresolved D. CDR1 and CDR2 from the germline V gene are LNHDA and SQIVND (reference sequence). The CDR3 has 12 residues. The V end was cut by 4 bases, the J end by 4 bases, with 5 bases between. The CDR3 is CASSTRNQPQHF. CDR3 DNA sequence: TGTGCCAGTAGTACAAGAAATCAGCCCCAGCATTTT.

This clone was counted only a few times. The V and J genes are TRBV27 and TRBJ1-5; D remains unclear. V lost 5 bases and J 2 bases, leaving 22 bases between the germline ends. The germline V gene has CDR1 MNHEY and CDR2 SMNVEV (reference sequence). The CDR3 spans 18 residues. The CDR3 bases are TGTGCCAGCAGTCCCATGGGGTGGCGCCACCTGGGCAATCAGCCCCAGCATTTT. This sequence encodes CASSPMGWRHLGNQPQHF.

The chain employs TRBV5-8 and TRBJ1-1; no clear D. CDR3 length: 11 amino acids. Germline values: CDR1 SGHTS, CDR2 YDEGEE. The V and J ends lost 1 base and 8 bases respectively, with 6 bases between them. CDR3 loop: CASSLFAEAFF. CDR3 coding DNA: TGTGCCAGCAGCTTGTTCGCAGAAGCTTTCTTT.

The J gene is TRBJ2-7, the V gene TRBV2, with D possibly being TRBD1 or TRBD2 (5 bases each). Trimming took off 0 bases at V and 0 bases at J, with 15 bases between the two ends. The CDR3 totals 17 residues. CDR1 SNHLY and CDR2 FYNNEI come from the germline V gene. In nucleotides, the CDR3 is TGTGCCAGCAGTGAAGCGCTTCCCGGGGCCCACTCCTACGAGCAGTACTTC. Translated: CASSEALPGAHSYEQYF.

Comments on this clone: Other DNA sequences from this sample encode an identical CDR3 as well. The CDR3 region has the DNA TGTGCCAGCAGCTTAGATCGGAATGAGCAGTTCTTC. The encoded protein is CASSLDRNEQFF. The rearrangement uses TRBV11-2 and TRBJ2-1; D is unclear. The CDR3 runs to 12 residues. V shed 0 bases and J shed 7 bases, with 4 bases lying between them. Germline V lookup: CDR1 SGHAT, CDR2 FQNNGV.

The V and J genes are TRBV7-9 and TRBJ2-1, with a tentative D call TRBD1 (6 bases). Germline lookup yields CDR1 SEHNR and CDR2 FQNEAQ (reference sequence). The V end lost 3 bases, the J end lost 8 bases, and 17 bases lay between the germline ends. CDR3 length equals 15 residues. The CDR3, as DNA: TGTGCCAGCAGCTTCTTAGGGGGTTGGGAAGATGAGCAGTTCTTC. Translated, it gives CASSFLGGWEDEQFF.

The rearrangement uses TRBV11-2 and TRBJ2-3, with 11 nucleotides matching TRBD2. The trim removed 2 bases at V and 2 bases at J, leaving 12 bases unmatched. This CDR3 region has 19 residues. Germline V gene lookup returns CDR1 SGHAT and CDR2 FQNNGV. CDR3 DNA sequence: TGTGCCAGCAGCTTAATGTTGGTAACTAGCGGGAGTGTCACAGATACGCAGTATTTT. It encodes CASSLMLVTSGSVTDTQYF. Supplemented by reference TRBV11-2 and TRBJ2-3, the full variable domain reads EAGVAQSPRYKIIEKRQSVAFWCNPISGHATLYWYQQILGQGPKLLIQFQNNGVVDDSQLPKDRFSAERLKGVDSTLKIQPAKLEDSAVYLCASSLMLVTSGSVTDTQYFGPGTRLTVL.

V gene TRBV30 combines with J gene TRBJ2-3, with unresolved D. The length of the CDR3 is 10 residues. Germline CDR1 and CDR2: GTSNPN and SVGIG (reference sequence). V shed 5 bases and J shed 3 bases, with 3 bases lying between them. DNA for the CDR3: TGTGCCTGGGGGACAGATACGCAGTATTTT. Its translation is CAWGTDTQYF.

This chain uses TRBV7-2 with TRBJ1-1; no firm D call. The ends were cut back, 3 bases at V and 0 bases at J, with 23 bases in the middle. This CDR3 is built from 19 residues. Germline CDR1 reads SGHTA; CDR2 reads FQGNSA. The CDR3 sequence: CASSFQRTRRWGLNTEAFF. DNA of the CDR3: TGTGCCAGCAGCTTTCAACGGACCCGGCGCTGGGGATTGAACACTGAAGCTTTCTTT.

This clone was detected only once. V usage is TRBV7-8 and J usage is TRBJ1-4, with 7 positions matching TRBD1. CDR1 SGHVS and CDR2 FQNEAQ come from the germline V gene. The CDR3 totals 16 residues. J lost 4 bases, V lost 4 bases, and 9 bases had no gene match. CDR3 residues: CASSSLGQALNEKLFF. The DNA for the CDR3 is TGTGCCAGCAGCTCCCTTGGACAGGCCCTTAATGAAAAACTGTTTTTT.

About this clone: One junction end disagrees with the germline gene, perhaps due to a read error. The chain has TRBV7-9 and TRBJ2-1; TRBD2 matches at 7 bases. This CDR3 is built from 15 residues. Germline assignment: CDR1 SEHNR and CDR2 FQNEAQ (reference sequence). The CDR3 nucleotides are TGTGCCAGCAGCTTAGGGCTAGCGGACTTTAATGTGCAGTTCTTC. Protein: CASSLGLADFNVQFF.

This chain joins TRBV5-1 and TRBJ1-2; D unresolved. This CDR3 has 14 residues. Germline loops: CDR1 SGHRS, CDR2 YFSETQ. V was shortened by 0 bases and J by 3 bases, with 9 bases between the two germline ends. The CDR3 here is CASSLETPDYGYTF. The DNA for the CDR3 is TGCGCCAGCAGCTTGGAGACGCCCGACTATGGCTACACCTTC.

V usage is TRBV7-2 and J usage is TRBJ2-2; 8 positions agree with TRBD2. The CDR3 sequence is 17 residues long. Germline loops: CDR1 SGHTA, CDR2 FQGNSA. After removal of 4 bases from V and 0 bases from J, the junction contained 7 bases not matched to a gene. The CDR3 sequence: CASSSMPGLANTGELFF. The CDR3 DNA reads TGTGCCAGCAGCTCGATGCCGGGACTAGCGAACACCGGGGAGCTGTTTTTT.

This chain links TRBV4-3 with TRBJ2-3, with TRBD1 as a possible D gene (6 bases). Trimming took off 0 bases at V and 1 base at J, with 11 bases between the two ends. The CDR3 extends over 16 amino acids. CDR1 and CDR2 (germline): LGHNA, YSLEER. For the CDR3, the DNA is TGCGCCAGCAGCCAAGAGACAGGTCAGGGCACAGATACGCAGTATTTT. Encoded protein: CASSQETGQGTDTQYF.

The chain joins TRBV6-6 to TRBJ1-2, with D maybe TRBD1 (6 bases). Germline CDR1 reads MNHNY; CDR2 reads SVGAGI (reference sequence). CDR3 length: 15 residues. Trimming removed 7 bases from V and 8 bases from J, with 23 bases in between. This CDR3 is CASTDLPGRGGGYTF. DNA of the CDR3: TGTGCCAGCACCGACTTACCCGGCAGGGGAGGGGGCTACACCTTC.

The chain recombines TRBV4-3 with TRBJ1-2, with D unresolved. This CDR3 spans 13 amino acids. Germline V gene lookup returns CDR1 LGHNA and CDR2 YSLEER. V lost 2 bases and J lost 2, with 6 bases in between. CDR3 sequence reads: CASSQRENYGYTF. The CDR3 coding sequence is TGCGCCAGCAGCCAACGGGAAAACTATGGCTACACCTTC.

CDR3 protein: CASSLGSGGNQPQHF. The CDR3, as DNA: TGTGCCAGCAGCTTAGGGAGTGGTGGTAATCAGCCCCAGCATTTT. V usage is TRBV7-2 and J usage is TRBJ1-5; D not certain. This CDR3 is 15 amino acids long. In germline, CDR1 is SGHTA, CDR2 FQGNSA. The V end lost 1 base, the J end lost 4 bases, and 11 bases lay between the germline ends.

This clone was detected once. The V and J genes are TRBV18 and TRBJ2-3, with no clear D. CDR3 length equals 14 residues. Trimming removed 6 bases from V and 3 bases from J, with 13 bases in between. Germline CDR1 reads KGHSH; CDR2 reads LQKENI. This chain's CDR3 is CASSPATFTDTQYF. CDR3 in DNA: TGTGCCAGCTCCCCCGCCACATTTACAGATACGCAGTATTTT.

The V call is TRBV7-9, the J call TRBJ2-3, with 10 positions matching TRBD2. J was trimmed by 2 bases and V by 3 bases; bases with no gene match: 11. Per germline, CDR1 SEHNR and CDR2 FQNEAQ (reference sequence). This CDR3 has 18 residues. Written as DNA, the CDR3 is TGTGCCAGCAGCTTTACTAGCGGGACCGCTAGACCCACAGATACGCAGTATTTT. This translates into CASSFTSGTARPTDTQYF.

This clone has only one observation. The sample contains more than one DNA sequence encoding this CDR3. The chain carries TRBV6-5 and TRBJ2-2; D is uncertain. V lost 2 bases and J 1 base, leaving 5 bases between the germline ends. The germline V gene has CDR1 MNHEY and CDR2 SVGAGI. This CDR3 contains 14 residues. CDR3 sequence reads: CASSYRQNTGELFF. CDR3 bases: TGTGCCAGCAGTTACCGGCAGAACACCGGGGAGCTGTTTTTT.